This T cell receptor beta chain was recorded in a study of cytomegalovirus exposure and HLA in healthy donors. The CDR3 extends over 16 amino acids. Trimming stripped 0 bases from V and 2 bases from J, with 14 bases between. Germline CDR1 reads SGHRS; CDR2 reads YFSETQ. In the PCR, 60 Vbeta and 13 Jbeta primers were used. The repertoire was sequenced with immunoSEQ multiplex PCR; TCRdb's copy has only in-frame clones and lacks some. This table holds approximately 140,000 clones, 77% found once. The sequenced sample was PBMCs. V is TRBV5-1 and J is TRBJ1-1, with D maybe TRBD1 (6 bases). This receptor was obtained from a female donor in good health and CMV-seronegative. The CDR3 DNA reads TGCGCCAGCAGCTTGGGCGAGGGGGGGCGCAACACTGAAGCTTTCTTT. Its translation: CASSLGEGGRNTEAFF. Filled out from reference TRBV5-1 and TRBJ1-1, the complete variable domain reads KAGVTQTPRYLIKTRGQQVTLSCSPISGHRSVSWYQQTPGQGLQFLFEYFSETQRNKGNFPGRFSGRQFSNSRSEMNVSTLELGDSALYLCASSLGEGGRNTEAFFGQGTRLTVV.